These 22 T cell receptor beta chains were all obtained from the same sample, sequenced in a study of T cell responses to AZD1222 COVID-19 vaccine. Some clones are missing from TCRdb's copy, which holds only in-frame ones; the method was immunoSEQ multiplex PCR. The sample yields some 170,000 clones, more than 85% seen once. This material consisted of peripheral blood, taken on day 0 of AZD1222 vaccination. Every receptor here comes from an adult in good health.

The chain links TRBV24-1 to TRBJ1-1, with 7 bases aligning to TRBD1. The germline CDR1 and CDR2 sequences are KGHDR and SFDVKD. This CDR3 spans 15 amino acids. The J segment lost 1 base and the V segment lost 1 base, leaving 2 bases of the junction unmatched. CDR3 nucleotides: TGTGCCACCAGTGATTTCGGGACAGCGAACACTGAAGCTTTCTTT. It is translated as CATSDFGTANTEAFF.

This chain uses TRBV12-3 or TRBV12-4 with TRBJ1-2; unclear D gene. This CDR3 has 12 residues. V was cut by 3 bases and J by 6 bases, with 8 bases left in between. The chain's CDR3 is CASSFLDHGYTF. CDR3 sequence (DNA): TGTGCCAGCAGTTTTTTAGATCATGGCTACACCTTC.

This chain joins TRBV2 and TRBJ1-1; 10 nucleotides line up with TRBD1. This CDR3 is 14 amino acids long. The ends lost 6 bases at V and 5 bases at J; junction bases unmatched: 6. Germline V lookup: CDR1 SNHLY, CDR2 FYNNEI. CDR3 residues: CASRGTGAGTEAFF. The CDR3 DNA is TGTGCCAGCAGGGGGACAGGGGCAGGGACTGAAGCTTTCTTT.

The chain combines TRBV6-5 with TRBJ1-5; D ambiguous. Germline CDR1 MNHEY, CDR2 SVGAGI. This CDR3 has 13 amino acids. Trimming pared 6 bases from V and 6 bases from J, leaving 12 bases between. Here the CDR3 reads CASSLRAFQPQHF. CDR3 coding DNA: TGTGCCAGCAGCCTTAGGGCTTTTCAGCCCCAGCATTTT.

V and J are TRBV11-2 and TRBJ2-7, with D perhaps matching TRBD1 (5 bases). Germline CDR1 is SGHAT and CDR2 is FQNNGV. The CDR3 contains 13 residues. Trimming pared 0 bases from V and 6 bases from J, leaving 9 bases between. The DNA for the CDR3 is TGTGCCAGCAGCTTAGAACCTCAGGGCGAGCAGTACTTC. Its translation: CASSLEPQGEQYF.

V and J are TRBV27 and TRBJ2-4, with D possibly matching TRBD2 (7 bases). The CDR3 loop spans 15 amino acids. V was cut by 0 bases and J by 8 bases, with 14 bases left in between. Germline CDR1 and CDR2: MNHEY and SMNVEV (reference sequence). CDR3 DNA: TGTGCCAGCAGTTTATCCGGGGGGCCGGGAGACATTCAGTACTTC. Translated: CASSLSGGPGDIQYF.

This chain joins TRBV9 and TRBJ1-3; D unclear. The V gene lost 0 bases and the J gene lost 0 bases, with 7 bases spanning the gap. Germline V gene sequence: CDR1 SGDLS, CDR2 YYNGEE. The CDR3 has 15 amino acids. CDR3 protein: CASSVDASSGNTIYF. DNA for the CDR3: TGTGCCAGCAGCGTAGATGCAAGCTCTGGAAACACCATATATTTT.

The chain combines TRBV6-5 with TRBJ1-1; the D gene is possibly TRBD1 (6 bases). Germline-derived CDR1 and CDR2 are MNHEY and SVGAGI. V lost 5 bases to trimming and J lost 12 bases, with 19 bases between them. The CDR3 is 13 residues long. Written as DNA, the CDR3 is TGTGCCAGCAGTCCTCGAAACAGGGAGAGGACTTTCTTT. Protein: CASSPRNRERTFF.

The V call is TRBV5-1, the J call TRBJ2-1; D perhaps matches TRBD2 (5 bases). Germline CDR1 SGHRS, CDR2 YFSETQ. This CDR3 comprises 16 residues. With 5 bases removed from V and 0 bases from J, the gap between germline ends came to 15 bases. CDR3 amino acids: CASRYSTGSSYNEQFF. The CDR3 DNA sequence: TGCGCCAGCAGATACTCTACGGGGAGCTCCTACAATGAGCAGTTCTTC.

V and J are TRBV7-7 and TRBJ2-1, with D possibly matching TRBD1 (6 bases). The V end was cut by 2 bases, the J end by 7 bases, with 15 bases between. Germline V CDR1 and CDR2: SSHAT, FNYEAQ (reference sequence). The CDR3 runs 15 residues. The DNA for the CDR3 is TGTGCCAGCAGCTTACAGCCAGGGGTTAATAATGAGCAGTTCTTC. It encodes CASSLQPGVNNEQFF.

V gene TRBV27 combines with J gene TRBJ2-2; 7 bases line up with TRBD2. The germline V gene encodes CDR1 MNHEY and CDR2 SMNVEV (reference sequence). This CDR3 comprises 16 residues. With 3 bases clipped from V and 4 bases from J, the junction kept 8 bases outside the gene matches. The CDR3 DNA follows: TGTGCCAGCAGTTTTATTAGGACTAGATCCACCGGGGAGCTGTTTTTT. This sequence encodes CASSFIRTRSTGELFF.

The rearrangement links TRBV24-1 to TRBJ2-6; TRBD2 aligns across 8 bases. The CDR3 extends over 17 amino acids. The V gene end was trimmed by 2 bases and the J gene end by 2 bases; junction bases not matched to a gene: 4. CDR1 and CDR2 (germline): KGHDR, SFDVKD. The CDR3: CATSDSGGKPGANVLTF. The CDR3 DNA follows: TGTGCCACCAGTGATTCGGGGGGGAAACCTGGGGCCAACGTCCTGACTTTC.

A single count supports this clone. J is TRBJ1-1 and V is TRBV29-1; possible D gene TRBD1, 6 bases. The V gene's germline CDR1 is SQVTM and CDR2 ANQGSEA. The length of the CDR3 is 13 residues. V gave up 6 bases and J gave up 4 bases, with 15 bases separating them. The chain's CDR3 is CSVQDRESTEAFF. The DNA of the CDR3 is TGCAGCGTGCAGGACAGAGAATCCACTGAAGCTTTCTTT. The entire variable domain, with the rest obtained from reference TRBV29-1 and TRBJ1-1, is as follows: SAVISQKPSRDICQRGTSLTIQCQVDSQVTMMFWYRQQPGQSLTLIATANQGSEATYESGFVIDKFPISRPNLTFSTLTVSNMSPEDSSIYLCSVQDRESTEAFFGQGTRLTVV.

This chain uses TRBV5-4 with TRBJ1-5; D is unclear. Germline CDR1 is SGHNT and CDR2 is YYREEE (reference sequence). V was clipped by 0 bases and J by 1 base, with 8 bases between them. The CDR3 is 15 residues long. In nucleotides, the CDR3 is TGTGCCAGCAGCTTGGGTGGTTCGAGCAATCAGCCCCAGCATTTT. It yields the protein CASSLGGSSNQPQHF.

The chain employs TRBV19 and TRBJ1-1; tentatively, D is TRBD1 (5 bases). This CDR3 region has 16 residues. Between the trimmed V and J ends, which lost 4 bases and 0 bases, there was a span of 15 bases. The germline CDR1 and CDR2 sequences are LNHDA and SQIVND (reference sequence). As DNA, the CDR3 is TGTGCCAGTAGTACCGAGAGCGCAGGGATGAACACTGAAGCTTTCTTT. Translated, it gives CASSTESAGMNTEAFF.

This clone was found a few times. The chain carries TRBV2 and TRBJ1-6; 10 bases fit TRBD1. The CDR3 consists of 15 residues. The ends lost 4 bases at V and 7 bases at J; junction bases unmatched: 4. Germline CDR1 SNHLY, CDR2 FYNNEI. DNA for the CDR3: TGTGCCAGCAGTGGGACAGGGGGTTCAAATTCACCCCTCCACTTT. This translates into CASSGTGGSNSPLHF. Filled out from reference TRBV2 and TRBJ1-6, the complete variable domain reads EPEVTQTPSHQVTQMGQEVILRCVPISNHLYFYWYRQILGQKVEFLVSFYNNEISEKSEIFDDQFSVERPDGSNFTLKIRSTKLEDSAMYFCASSGTGGSNSPLHFGNGTRLTVT.

This chain joins TRBV9 and TRBJ2-1, with D perhaps TRBD2 (7 bases). Germline CDR1 is SGDLS and CDR2 is YYNGEE. Trimming cost V 0 bases and J 8 bases, with 15 bases left between them. This CDR3 is built from 15 residues. CDR3 sequence (DNA): TGTGCCAGCAGCGTAGGCGGCGGGGGCGGCGATGAGCAGTTCTTC. This encodes CASSVGGGGGDEQFF.

V gene TRBV2 combines with J gene TRBJ2-1, with 14 bases matching TRBD2. Trimming at V came to 6 bases and at J to 12 bases, leaving 7 bases not matched to a gene. The CDR3 is 14 residues long. The V gene's germline CDR1 is SNHLY and CDR2 FYNNEI. CDR3 protein: CASRGLAGASGQFF. The DNA of the CDR3 is TGTGCCAGCAGGGGACTAGCGGGGGCCAGTGGGCAGTTCTTC.

The chain combines TRBV12-3 or TRBV12-4 with TRBJ2-1; D unclear. This CDR3 is built from 13 residues. V shed 7 bases and J shed 7 bases, with 14 bases lying between them. The CDR3 sequence is CASTATPWNEQFF. CDR3 coding DNA: TGTGCCAGCACTGCGACACCTTGGAATGAGCAGTTCTTC.

This chain links TRBV3-1 (or the pseudogene TRBV3-2) with TRBJ1-5, with a possible D match to TRBD1 (6 bases). This CDR3 has 14 residues. V shed 4 bases and J shed 3 bases, with 10 bases lying between them. Germline V gene data show CDR1 as LGHDT and CDR2 as YNNKEL (reference sequence). CDR3 sequence (DNA): TGTGCCAGCAGCCCCCGGGACACCAATCAGCCCCAGCATTTT. Amino acid sequence: CASSPRDTNQPQHF.

This chain connects TRBV5-1 to TRBJ2-3; 10 nucleotides match TRBD1. CDR1 and CDR2 (germline): SGHRS, YFSETQ. The CDR3 totals 15 residues. J gave up 6 bases and V 1 base, and 5 bases lay outside the gene matches. The CDR3 loop reads CASSLLTGGADTQYF. The CDR3 DNA sequence: TGCGCCAGCAGCTTGTTGACAGGGGGCGCGGATACGCAGTATTTT.

This sequence joins TRBV2 and TRBJ2-2; 9 bases fit TRBD2. The trim removed 6 bases at V and 2 bases at J, leaving 7 bases unmatched. The CDR3 is 16 amino acids. The V gene's germline CDR1 is SNHLY and CDR2 FYNNEI. The CDR3 here is CASRLASGDNTGELFF. The CDR3 nucleotides read TGTGCCAGCAGGTTAGCTAGCGGGGACAACACCGGGGAGCTGTTTTTT.